The rows below give T cell receptor beta chains drawn from one sample of a study of CD8 T cells in ankylosing spondylitis. TCRdb ran MiXCR on the 5' RACE reads and lists one entry per CDR3 protein. Counted here are about 450,000 distinct CDR3 sequences, roughly a quarter occurring once; the ten biggest clones make up roughly 0.8%. What was sequenced was blood, either unsorted or a sorted T cell fraction (not recorded which). Receptors were obtained from a male donor with ankylosing spondylitis. CDR3s include the opening cysteine and the closing phenylalanine or tryptophan. D genes are given only for firm matches. The listing skips clone size in some rows; elsewhere it reads once, few, many or a size class.

D gene	V gene	J gene	clone size	CDR3 DNA	CDR3 protein
-	TRBV24-1	TRBJ2-1	few	TGTGCCACCAGTGATTTCACTCCGAGCTCCTACAATGAGCAGTTCTTC	CATSDFTPSSYNEQFF
-	TRBV2	TRBJ2-6	-	TGTGCCATACACAGGGAATTCTCTGGGGCCAACGTCCTGACTTTC	CAIHREFSGANVLTF
-	TRBV11-2	TRBJ1-4	-	TGTGCCAGCAGCCCCCTTGGGGGAAATAATGAAAAACTGTTTTTT	CASSPLGGNNEKLFF
TRBD1	TRBV20-1	TRBJ1-3	few	TGCAGTGCTAGAGAGGGACAGGGAATTGATTACACCATATATTTT	CSAREGQGIDYTIYF
TRBD2	TRBV20-1	TRBJ2-1	-	TGCTGTGCTAGTATAGCGGGAGGCTTGGTCTCCTACAATGAGCAGTTCTTC	CCASIAGGLVSYNEQFF
-	TRBV4-2	TRBJ2-2	few	TGTGCCAGCAGCCAAGCACACGCGAGGGCCGGGGAGCTGTTTTTT	CASSQAHARAGELFF
-	TRBV7-9	TRBJ2-2	few	TGTGCCACGGAGGGGACAGAGGACACCGGGGAGCTGTTTTTT	CATEGTEDTGELFF
-	TRBV15	TRBJ2-6	few	TGTGCCACCAGCATACCTGGGGCCAACGTCCTGACTTTC	CATSIPGANVLTF
-	TRBV5-1	TRBJ2-5	few	TGCGCCAGCAGCTTCGACCCTAGGTCCGCGAAAGCCATCCAAGAGACCCAGTACTTC	CASSFDPRSAKAIQETQYF
TRBD2	TRBV5-1	TRBJ2-5	-	TGCGCCAGCAGCTTGGGGACTAGCGGGAGGATACAAGACACCCAGTACTTC	CASSLGTSGRIQDTQYF
TRBD1	TRBV3-1	TRBJ2-4	few	TGTGCCAGCAGCGTTCGACAGGGGGCAGACATTCAGTACTTC	CASSVRQGADIQYF
-	TRBV20-1	TRBJ2-1	-	TGCAGTGCTAGAGTAGGGGTTCCTAGCTCCTACAATGAGCAGTTCTTC	CSARVGVPSSYNEQFF
TRBD1	TRBV24-1	TRBJ2-4	-	TGTGCCACCAGTGATGGAACAGGGGCACACATTCAGTACTTC	CATSDGTGAHIQYF
-	TRBV11-2	TRBJ1-1	-	TGTGCCAGCAGCTTAGATTTGGTACAGGGCACTGAAGCTTTCTTT	CASSLDLVQGTEAFF
-	TRBV14	TRBJ2-7	few	TGTGCCAGCAGCCCTCCATACTCCTACGAGCAGTACTTC	CASSPPYSYEQYF
-	TRBV29-1	TRBJ1-1	-	TGCAGCGTTGGTATTAGCGCGGACACTGAAGCTTTCTTT	CSVGISADTEAFF
TRBD2	TRBV7-6	TRBJ2-3	-	TGTGCCAGCAGCTTAGTGGGACTAGCGATAGATACGCAGTATTTT	CASSLVGLAIDTQYF
TRBD2	TRBV20-1	TRBJ2-1	few	TGCAGTGCCAGGAAACCGGGACTACCGTACAATGAGCAGTTCTTC	CSARKPGLPYNEQFF
-	TRBV20-1	TRBJ2-3	-	TGCAGTCCGGCTCGCCCCACAGATACGCAGTATTTT	CSPARPTDTQYF
-	TRBV5-1	TRBJ2-5	-	TGCGCCAGCAGCTTGGATGCCGTCCTAGAGACCCAGTACTTC	CASSLDAVLETQYF
-	TRBV6-5	TRBJ1-5	-	TGTGCCAGCAGTTATCGGCAGGGAGGCAATCAGCCCCAGCATTTT	CASSYRQGGNQPQHF
-	TRBV7-6	TRBJ2-5	-	TGTGCCAGCAGCCCGAGAGGGGGGGCGGGAAAGACCCAGTACTTC	CASSPRGGAGKTQYF
-	TRBV29-1	TRBJ1-2	few	TGCAGCGTTGAAGAGCCCGGCAGGGGCTATGGCTACACCTTC	CSVEEPGRGYGYTF
-	TRBV18	TRBJ2-7	-	TGTGCCAGCACCCGGCCGGACAACTCCTACGAGCAGTACTTC	CASTRPDNSYEQYF
TRBD1	TRBV5-6	TRBJ1-2	-	TGTGCCAGCAGCCGGGACAGACGCTATGGCTACACCTTC	CASSRDRRYGYTF
-	TRBV20-1	TRBJ1-2	-	TGCAGTGCTAGTGTAGGGCAGGCGTATGGCTACACCTTC	CSASVGQAYGYTF
-	TRBV15	TRBJ1-3	-	TGTGCCACCAGCAGAGACTCGGACGGCCTCTCTGGAAACACCATATATTTT	CATSRDSDGLSGNTIYF
-	TRBV7-2	TRBJ2-4	few	TGTGCCAGCAGCCTCGTGGCGGGTCTGGCCCAAAACATTCAGTACTTC	CASSLVAGLAQNIQYF
-	TRBV30	TRBJ2-1	-	TGTGCCTGGAGGGAGGAAGGTGGGCAGTTCTTC	CAWREEGGQFF
-	TRBV25-1	TRBJ1-1	-	TGTGCCAGCAGTGCGGGGGCTTTAATGAACACTGAAGCTTTCTTT	CASSAGALMNTEAFF
TRBD2	TRBV7-8	TRBJ2-1	few	TGTGCCAGCAGCTTAGCGGGGGGACTAGCGGTTAATGAGCAGTTCTTC	CASSLAGGLAVNEQFF
TRBD2	TRBV20-1	TRBJ2-5	many	TGCAGTGCTAGAAGGACTAGCGGGAGGGGAGAGACCCAGTACTTC	CSARRTSGRGETQYF
TRBD1	TRBV7-2	TRBJ2-2	-	TGTGCCAGCAGCACTCAGGGGGCGATCACCGGGGAGCTGTTTTTT	CASSTQGAITGELFF
-	TRBV24-1	TRBJ1-5	few	TGTGCCACCAGCGGGCGGGGGGATCAGCCCCAGCATTTT	CATSGRGDQPQHF
-	TRBV20-1	TRBJ1-1	few	TGCAGTGCTAGAGTCATGAACACTGAAGCTTTCTTT	CSARVMNTEAFF
TRBD1	TRBV7-9	TRBJ1-5	-	TGTGCCAGCAGCTTAGCCGGGACAGGGATCGGTCAGCCCCAGCATTTT	CASSLAGTGIGQPQHF
-	TRBV7-8	TRBJ2-5	-	TGTGCCAGCAGCTTATTTCCCCAGTACTTC	CASSLFPQYF
TRBD2	TRBV5-1	TRBJ2-5	few	TGCGCCAGCAGCTTGATGACTAGCGGGAGCGGTGGAGAGACCCAGTACTTC	CASSLMTSGSGGETQYF
TRBD1	TRBV6-1	TRBJ1-1	few	TGTGCCAGCAGTGATCCACCGGGACAGTGGGGCACTGAAGCTTTCTTT	CASSDPPGQWGTEAFF